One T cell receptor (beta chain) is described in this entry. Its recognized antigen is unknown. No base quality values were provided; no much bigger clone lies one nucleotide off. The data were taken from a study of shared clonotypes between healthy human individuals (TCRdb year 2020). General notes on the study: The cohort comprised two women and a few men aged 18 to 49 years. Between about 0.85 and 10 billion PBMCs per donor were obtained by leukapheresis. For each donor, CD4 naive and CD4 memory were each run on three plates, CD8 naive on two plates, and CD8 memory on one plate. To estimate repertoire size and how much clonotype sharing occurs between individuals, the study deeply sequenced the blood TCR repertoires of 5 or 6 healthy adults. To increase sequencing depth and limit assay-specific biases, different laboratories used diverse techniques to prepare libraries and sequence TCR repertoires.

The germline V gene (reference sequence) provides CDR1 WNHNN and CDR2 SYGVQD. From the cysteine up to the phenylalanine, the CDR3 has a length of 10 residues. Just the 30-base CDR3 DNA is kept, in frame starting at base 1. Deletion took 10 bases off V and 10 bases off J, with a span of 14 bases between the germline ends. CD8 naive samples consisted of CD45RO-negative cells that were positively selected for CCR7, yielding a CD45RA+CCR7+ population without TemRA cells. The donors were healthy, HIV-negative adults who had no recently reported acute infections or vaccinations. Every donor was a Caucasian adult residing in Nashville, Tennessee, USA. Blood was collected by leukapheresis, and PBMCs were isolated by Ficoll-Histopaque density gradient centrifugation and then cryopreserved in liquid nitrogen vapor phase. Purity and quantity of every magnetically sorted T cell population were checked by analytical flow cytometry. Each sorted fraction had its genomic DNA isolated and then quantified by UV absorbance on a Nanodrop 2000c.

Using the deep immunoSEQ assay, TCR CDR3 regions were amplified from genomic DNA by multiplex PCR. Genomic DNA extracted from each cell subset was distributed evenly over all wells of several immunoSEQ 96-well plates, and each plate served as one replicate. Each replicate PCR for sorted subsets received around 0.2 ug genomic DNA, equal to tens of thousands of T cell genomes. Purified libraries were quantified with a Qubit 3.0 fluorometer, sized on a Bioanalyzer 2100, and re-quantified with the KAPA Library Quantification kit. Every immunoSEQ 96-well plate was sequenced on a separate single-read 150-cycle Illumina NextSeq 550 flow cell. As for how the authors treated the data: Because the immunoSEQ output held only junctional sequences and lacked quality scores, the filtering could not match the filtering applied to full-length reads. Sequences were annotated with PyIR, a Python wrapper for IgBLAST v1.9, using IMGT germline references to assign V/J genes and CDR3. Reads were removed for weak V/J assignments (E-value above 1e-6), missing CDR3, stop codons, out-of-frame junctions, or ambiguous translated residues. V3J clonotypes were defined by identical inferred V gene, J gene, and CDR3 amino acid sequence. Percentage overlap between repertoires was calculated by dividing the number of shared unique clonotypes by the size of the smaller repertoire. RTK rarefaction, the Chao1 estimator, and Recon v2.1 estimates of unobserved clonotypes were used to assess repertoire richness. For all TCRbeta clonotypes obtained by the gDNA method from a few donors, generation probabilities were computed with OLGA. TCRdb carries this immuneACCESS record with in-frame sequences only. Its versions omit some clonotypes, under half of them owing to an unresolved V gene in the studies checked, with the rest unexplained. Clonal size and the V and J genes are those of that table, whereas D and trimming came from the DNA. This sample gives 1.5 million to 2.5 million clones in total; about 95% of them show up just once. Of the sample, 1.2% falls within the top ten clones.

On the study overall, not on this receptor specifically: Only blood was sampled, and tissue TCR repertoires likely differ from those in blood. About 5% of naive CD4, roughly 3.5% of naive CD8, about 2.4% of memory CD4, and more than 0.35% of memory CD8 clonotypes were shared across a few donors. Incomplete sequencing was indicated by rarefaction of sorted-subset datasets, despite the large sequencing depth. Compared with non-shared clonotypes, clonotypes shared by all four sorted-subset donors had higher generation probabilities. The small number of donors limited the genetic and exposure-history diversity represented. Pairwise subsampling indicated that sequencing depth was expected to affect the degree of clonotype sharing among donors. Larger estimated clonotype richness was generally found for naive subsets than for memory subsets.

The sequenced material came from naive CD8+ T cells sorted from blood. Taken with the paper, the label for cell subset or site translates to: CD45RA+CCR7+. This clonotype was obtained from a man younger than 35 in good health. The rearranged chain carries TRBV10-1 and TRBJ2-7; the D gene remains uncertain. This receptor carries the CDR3 CATTTRSQYF. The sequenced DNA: TGCGCCACCACTACCCGCTCACAGTACTTC.